A single sample gave rise to the 20 T cell receptor beta chains below, sequenced in a study of shared clonotypes between healthy human individuals. Naive CD8 cells comprised CD45RO-negative, CCR7-positively selected cells, excluding terminally differentiated effector memory CD45RA+ cells. Repertoires were generated with immunoSEQ multiplex PCR, while TCRdb's copy carries only in-frame clones and drops some. The repertoire holds hundreds of thousands of clones, with 80% to 95% as singletons. Sequenced input: naive CD8+ T cells sorted from blood. These receptors were taken from a man aged 30 to 39 in good health.

V gene TRBV23-1 combines with J gene TRBJ1-5, with 11 bases aligning to TRBD1. TRBV23-1 is marked as an open reading frame, function uncertain. Trimming at V came to 6 bases and at J to 0 bases, leaving 7 bases not matched to a gene. The CDR3 totals 17 residues. CDR3 region: CASSTGQGAYSNQPQHF. CDR3 DNA sequence: TGCGCCAGCAGCACCGGACAGGGGGCATATAGCAATCAGCCCCAGCATTTT.

The chain is built from TRBV4-2 and TRBJ1-3; unclear D gene. V lost 3 bases, J lost 0 bases, and 18 bases lay in between. Per the germline V gene, CDR1 is LGHNA and CDR2 is YNFKEQ. The CDR3 covers 18 residues. CDR3 protein: CASSHPKEGPNSGNTIYF. CDR3 sequence (DNA): TGTGCCAGCAGCCATCCTAAGGAAGGGCCGAACTCTGGAAACACCATATATTTT.

The chain carries TRBV7-2 and TRBJ2-1; D is perhaps TRBD2 (5 bases). Germline-derived CDR1 and CDR2 are SGHTA and FQGNSA. Between the trimmed V and J ends, which lost 1 base and 2 bases, there was a span of 9 bases. The CDR3 is 15 amino acids. The CDR3 loop reads CASSLGLAPYNEQFF. CDR3 nucleotides: TGTGCCAGCAGCTTAGGGCTAGCACCCTACAATGAGCAGTTCTTC.

The rearrangement links TRBV19 to TRBJ2-1, with D hard to call. Looked up from germline, CDR1 is LNHDA and CDR2 is SQIVND (reference sequence). The CDR3 consists of 15 residues. V was cut by 3 bases and J by 0 bases, with 9 bases left in between. CDR3 in amino acids: CASSIMESSYNEQFF. The DNA for the CDR3 is TGTGCCAGTAGTATTATGGAGAGCTCCTACAATGAGCAGTTCTTC.

Here the CDR3 reads CASSGKGTGFFTEAFF. CDR3 nucleotides: TGTGCCAGCAGTGGAAAGGGGACAGGGTTCTTCACTGAAGCTTTCTTT. The genes are TRBV25-1 and TRBJ1-1; TRBD1 matches 9 bases. With 4 bases clipped from V and 4 bases from J, the junction kept 10 bases outside the gene matches. Germline V gene sequence: CDR1 MGHDK, CDR2 SYGVNS. This CDR3 spans 16 amino acids. The complete variable domain, with remaining parts taken from reference TRBV25-1 and TRBJ1-1, reads EADIYQTPRYLVIGTGKKITLECSQTMGHDKMYWYQQDPGMELHLIHYSYGVNSTEKGDLSSESTVSRIRTEHFPLTLESARPSHTSQYLCASSGKGTGFFTEAFFGQGTRLTVV.

The chain recombines TRBV5-4 with TRBJ2-3; TRBD2 matches at 9 bases. CDR1 is SGHNT and CDR2 is YYREEE in the germline V gene (reference sequence). The J segment lost 2 bases and the V segment lost 2 bases, leaving 9 bases of the junction unmatched. The CDR3 is 17 amino acids. CDR3 in amino acids: CASSLLAGVLPTDTQYF. The CDR3, as DNA: TGTGCCAGCAGCTTATTAGCGGGAGTCCTTCCCACAGATACGCAGTATTTT.

The rearrangement joins TRBV7-7 to TRBJ2-3, with D perhaps matching TRBD1 (5 bases). The V end was cut by 5 bases, the J end by 1 base, with 10 bases between. In germline, CDR1 is SSHAT, CDR2 FNYEAQ (reference sequence). The CDR3 consists of 14 residues. CDR3 nucleotides: TGTGCCAGCAGCCCAGGGCTCGGCACAGATACGCAGTATTTT. Translated: CASSPGLGTDTQYF.

The CDR3 region has the DNA TGCGCCAGCACCCCCTGGGCTAGCGGAGACAATGAGCAGTTCTTC. This gives the protein CASTPWASGDNEQFF. This chain joins TRBV5-1 and TRBJ2-1; 7 positions agree with TRBD2. Germline V CDR1 and CDR2: SGHRS, YFSETQ. The CDR3 consists of 15 residues. The V gene end was trimmed by 6 bases and the J gene end by 5 bases; junction bases not matched to a gene: 11.

This chain connects TRBV7-9 to TRBJ2-5; D is ambiguous. The CDR3 covers 14 residues. Germline V gene sequence: CDR1 SEHNR, CDR2 FQNEAQ (reference sequence). The V and J ends lost 5 bases and 0 bases respectively, with 10 bases between them. Here the CDR3 reads CASSAPMYQETQYF. In nucleotides, the CDR3 is TGTGCCAGCAGCGCCCCAATGTACCAAGAGACCCAGTACTTC.

V is TRBV6-1 and J is TRBJ2-5; TRBD1 aligns across 11 bases. CDR3 size: 16 residues. The V gene end was trimmed by 1 base and the J gene end by 3 bases; junction bases not matched to a gene: 4. CDR1 and CDR2 (germline): MNHNS, SASEGT. The CDR3 bases are TGTGCCAGCAGTGAAGAGGACAGGGGGCCCAAAGAGACCCAGTACTTC. Protein product: CASSEEDRGPKETQYF.

This clone is a singleton in its sample. The chain uses TRBV5-4 and TRBJ2-5; TRBD2 aligns across 7 bases. The length of the CDR3 is 15 residues. The junction had 7 bases not matched to a gene; V was cut back by 0 bases and J by 5 bases. Looked up from germline, CDR1 is SGHNT and CDR2 is YYREEE (reference sequence). For the CDR3, the DNA is TGTGCCAGCAGCTTGGACCCGGGAGGACGGGAGACCCAGTACTTC. Its translation is CASSLDPGGRETQYF.

The chain uses TRBV4-3 and TRBJ1-1; D unresolved. Trimming took 0 bases from V and 7 from J, leaving 12 bases between them. The CDR3 consists of 14 residues. The germline CDR1 and CDR2 sequences are LGHNA and YSLEER. The chain's CDR3 is CASSQDLGNGEAFF. CDR3 nucleotide sequence: TGCGCCAGCAGCCAAGATTTGGGGAACGGTGAAGCTTTCTTT.

The chain links TRBV28 to TRBJ1-1; D uncertain. V was shortened by 6 bases and J by 0 bases, with 8 bases between the two germline ends. Germline V gives CDR1 MDHEN, CDR2 SYDVKM. CDR3 length: 13 amino acids. CDR3 sequence (DNA): TGTGCCAGCAGCCGCGCTTTGAACACTGAAGCTTTCTTT. Its protein is CASSRALNTEAFF. Combining the CDR3 with reference TRBV28 and TRBJ1-1 gives the whole variable domain DVKVTQSSRYLVKRTGEKVFLECVQDMDHENMFWYRQDPGLGLRLIYFSYDVKMKEKGDIPEGYSVSREKKERFSLILESASTNQTSMYLCASSRALNTEAFFGQGTRLTVV.

The sample holds a few counts of this clone. This rearrangement joins TRBV6-1 to TRBJ2-7; TRBD2 might be the D (6 bases). The CDR3 sequence is 12 residues long. V was clipped by 7 bases and J by 3 bases, with 10 bases between them. Germline V gives CDR1 MNHNS, CDR2 SASEGT. The CDR3 reads CASNPGDYEQYF. The CDR3 DNA is TGTGCCAGCAACCCGGGAGACTACGAGCAGTACTTC.

The chain employs TRBV10-1 and TRBJ2-7; D is uncertain. The germline CDR1 and CDR2 sequences are WNHNN and SYGVQD (reference sequence). Deletions cut 4 bases from V and 0 bases from J, with 4 bases between. This CDR3 region has 12 residues. The CDR3 loop is CASSGGSYEQYF. The CDR3 DNA reads TGCGCCAGCAGTGGAGGCTCCTACGAGCAGTACTTC.

This sequence joins TRBV10-3 and TRBJ2-7; D might be TRBD1 or TRBD2, each matching 5 bases. The ends were cut back, 7 bases at V and 4 bases at J, with 14 bases in the middle. Germline V gene data show CDR1 as ENHRY and CDR2 as SYGVKD. The CDR3 totals 13 residues. CDR3 in amino acids: CAITPGPTYEQYF. CDR3 coding DNA: TGTGCCATCACCCCGGGACCCACTTACGAGCAGTACTTC.

The rearrangement uses TRBV29-1 and TRBJ2-1, with unresolved D. In germline, CDR1 is SQVTM, CDR2 ANQGSEA. V shed 1 base and J shed 6 bases, with 10 bases lying between them. CDR3 length: 13 residues. CDR3 sequence reads: CSVEGDVSNEQFF. DNA of the CDR3: TGCAGCGTTGAAGGTGACGTTTCCAATGAGCAGTTCTTC.

The chain recombines TRBV29-1 with TRBJ2-7; 8 bases line up with TRBD1. This CDR3 is built from 11 residues. The germline gives CDR1 SQVTM, CDR2 ANQGSEA. The V and J ends lost 5 bases and 7 bases, in that order; junction bases with no gene match: 4. The CDR3 DNA sequence: TGCAGCGTTCAGGGGGCGGGGGAGCAGTACTTC. Amino acid sequence: CSVQGAGEQYF.

Turning to this clone: Different DNA sequences within this sample yield the same CDR3. The gene calls are TRBV5-1 and TRBJ2-5; D is ambiguous. The V gene's germline CDR1 is SGHRS and CDR2 YFSETQ. Deletions cut 0 bases from V and 5 bases from J, with 11 bases between. The CDR3 runs 14 residues. The CDR3 protein is CASSLAVGLETQYF. The CDR3 nucleotides read TGCGCCAGCAGCTTGGCCGTGGGATTGGAGACCCAGTACTTC.

The rearrangement joins TRBV14 to TRBJ1-4; 8 bases map to TRBD1. This CDR3 comprises 17 residues. Per germline, CDR1 SGHDN and CDR2 FVKESK. The trim removed 1 base at V and 0 bases at J, leaving 4 bases unmatched. CDR3 in DNA: TGTGCCAGCAGCCAAGGACAGGGGCGGGCAACTAATGAAAAACTGTTTTTT. Amino acid sequence: CASSQGQGRATNEKLFF.